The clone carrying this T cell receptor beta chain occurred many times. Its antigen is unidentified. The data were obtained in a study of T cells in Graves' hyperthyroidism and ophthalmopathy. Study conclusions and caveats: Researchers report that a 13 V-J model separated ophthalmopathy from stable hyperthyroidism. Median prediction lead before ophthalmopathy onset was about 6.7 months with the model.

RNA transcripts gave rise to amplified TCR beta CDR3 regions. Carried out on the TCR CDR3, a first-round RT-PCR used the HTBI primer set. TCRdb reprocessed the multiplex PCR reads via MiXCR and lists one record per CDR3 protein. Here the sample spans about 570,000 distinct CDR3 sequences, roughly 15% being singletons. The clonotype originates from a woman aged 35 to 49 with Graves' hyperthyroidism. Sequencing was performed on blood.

CDR3 sequence reads: CAWSDTSDYNEQFF. DNA of the CDR3: TGTGCCTGGAGTGACACTAGCGACTACAATGAGCAGTTCTTC. The chain uses TRBV30 and TRBJ2-1; 7 bases map to TRBD2. CDR1 is GTSNPN, CDR2 SVGIG, per germline (reference sequence). The CDR3 runs 14 residues. J lost 3 bases, V lost 1 base, and 3 bases had no gene match.